The source of this TCR beta chain is a study of blood T cell repertoires in COVID-19. Profiling relied on immunoSEQ multiplex PCR, and the TCRdb table lists in-frame clones only, not all of them. There are 45,000 to 60,000 clones in the sample; around 84% occur only once, and roughly 6.7% lies in the top ten. Germline V gene sequence: CDR1 MRHNA, CDR2 SNTAGT. After removal of 0 bases from V and 6 bases from J, the junction contained 2 bases not matched to a gene. The CDR3 contains 16 residues. The receptor's source is a human donor with active COVID-19. The donor label of this sample is uncertain. J is TRBJ2-1 and V is TRBV6-4; 13 bases agree with TRBD2. What was sequenced was peripheral blood. CDR3 sequence reads: CASSDSTSGRINEQFF. For the CDR3, the DNA is TGTGCCAGCAGTGACTCGACTAGCGGGAGGATCAATGAGCAGTTCTTC.